The source of this T cell receptor (beta chain) is a study of blood T cell repertoires in COVID-19. Study as a whole: Both acute and convalescent COVID-19 samples were obtained from the United States, Italy and Spain. T cells, B-cell-depleted T cells, or PBMCs supplied cDNA or gDNA.

Method: immunoSEQ multiplex PCR; TCRdb's copy keeps in-frame clones and lacks some. The sample consists of roughly 240,000 clones, roughly 85% of them appearing once. V lost 0 bases and J lost 14, with 17 bases in between. CDR1 is GTSNPN, CDR2 SVGIG, per germline (reference sequence). CDR3 length: 14 residues. Cohorts were determined from participant-reported clinical history. This rearrangement joins TRBV30 to TRBJ1-6; D unclear. Input material: PBMCs or T cells enriched from blood (not recorded which). This clonotype originated in a woman aged 50 to 65 with acute COVID-19. CDR3 amino acids: CAWSVGLGFETLHF. CDR3 bases: TGTGCCTGGAGTGTCGGACTGGGGTTTGAGACCCTCCACTTT.